The entry below describes one TCR beta chain. What it recognizes is unknown. At one end the junction does not follow the germline gene, possibly because of a read error. At least 3 on the Clinical Activity Score was recorded for ophthalmopathy patients, who also had NOSPECS grade at least 4 and duration under 3 months. Authors of the study amplified TCR beta CDR3 regions from RNA transcripts. HTBI primers were used for first-round RT-PCR of the TCR CDR3. One entry per CDR3 protein results from TCRdb running MiXCR on the multiplex PCR reads. The sample includes 250,000 to 300,000 distinct CDR3 sequences, roughly 19% of them seen just once. This entry comes from a study of T cells in Graves' hyperthyroidism and ophthalmopathy. Looking at the study overall: Before treatment of any kind, peripheral blood was taken at initial diagnosis. Points from the study as a whole: Model output signaled ophthalmopathy a median 6.5 months ahead of onset.

The CDR3 has 15 amino acids. Germline CDR1 reads MNHEY; CDR2 reads SMNVEV (reference sequence). The rearrangement joins TRBV27 to TRBJ2-1, with D perhaps matching TRBD1 (6 bases). The TCR sequence derives from a man in his fifties or sixties with Graves' ophthalmopathy. The sequencing input was blood. The CDR3 DNA reads as TGTGCCAGCAGTCCATCTCGGGACACATACAATGAGCGGTTCTTC. This sequence encodes CASSPSRDTYNERFF.